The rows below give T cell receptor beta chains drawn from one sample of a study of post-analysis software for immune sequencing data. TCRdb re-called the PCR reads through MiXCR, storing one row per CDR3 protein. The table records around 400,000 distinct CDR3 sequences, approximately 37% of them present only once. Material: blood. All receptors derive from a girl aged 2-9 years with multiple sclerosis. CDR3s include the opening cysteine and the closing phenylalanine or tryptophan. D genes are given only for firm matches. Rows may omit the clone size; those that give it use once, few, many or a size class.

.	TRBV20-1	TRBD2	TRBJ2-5	TGCAGTGCCCCCAGTACCTACGGGAGGGCTTTAGAGACCCAGTACTTC	CSAPSTYGRALETQYF
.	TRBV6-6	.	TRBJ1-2	TGTGCCAGCAGAAGAGACAGGACAGAACTTGGCTACACCTTC	CASRRDRTELGYTF
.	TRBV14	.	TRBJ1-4	TGTGCCAGCAGCCGCCGGACAAGTGAAAAACTGTTTTTT	CASSRRTSEKLFF
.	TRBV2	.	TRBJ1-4	TGTGCCAGCAGCAGACAGAGCCCATCTGAAAAACTGTTTTTT	CASSRQSPSEKLFF
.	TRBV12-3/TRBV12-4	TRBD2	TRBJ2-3	TGTGCCAGCAGTGACCCGACTAGCGGGAGGGCAAATACGCAGTATTTT	CASSDPTSGRANTQYF
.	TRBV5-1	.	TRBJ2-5	TGCGCCAGCAGCTTGGCCGGGACGAAACGTCAAGAGACCCAGTACTTC	CASSLAGTKRQETQYF
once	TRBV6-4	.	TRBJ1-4	TGTGCCAGCAGCGACTTCCCCGGGGGGCCAACTAATGAAAAACTGTTTTTT	CASSDFPGGPTNEKLFF
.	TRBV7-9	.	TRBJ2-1	TGTGCCAGCAGCCCCCGGATACCGGGACGGAGAGTCAATGAGCAGTTCTTC	CASSPRIPGRRVNEQFF
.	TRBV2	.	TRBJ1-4	TGTGCCAGCAGTGAATGGGGATTTGCTAATGAAAAACTGTTTTTT	CASSEWGFANEKLFF
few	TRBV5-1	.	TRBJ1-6	TGCGCCAGCAGCTTGGTACCGGGGGGCGCCTATAATTCACCCCTCCACTTT	CASSLVPGGAYNSPLHF
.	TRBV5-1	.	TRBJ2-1	TGCGCCAGCAGCTTCGTAGGGAATGAGCAGTTCTTC	CASSFVGNEQFF
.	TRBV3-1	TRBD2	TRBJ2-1	TGTGCCAGCAGCCAACTTAGCGGGAGTGGCAATGAGCAGTTCTTC	CASSQLSGSGNEQFF
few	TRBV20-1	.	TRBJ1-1	TGCAGTGCTCATTTGGTATCCACTGAAGCTTTCTTT	CSAHLVSTEAFF
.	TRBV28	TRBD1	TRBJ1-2	TGTGCCAGCCGCCCGTCGGGACAGGCAGGGCTCGGCTACACCTTC	CASRPSGQAGLGYTF
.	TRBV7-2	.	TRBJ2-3	TGTGCCAGCAACGACCCCTCGGGCACAGATACGCAGTATTTT	CASNDPSGTDTQYF
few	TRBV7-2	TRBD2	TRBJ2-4	TGTGCCAGCAGCTTAAAACGGGGACTAGCGGGAGAGGTGACCAAAAACATTCAGTACTTC	CASSLKRGLAGEVTKNIQYF
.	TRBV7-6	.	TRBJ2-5	TGTGCCAGCAGCTTAGATGCTAGCTACGAGACCCAGTACTTC	CASSLDASYETQYF
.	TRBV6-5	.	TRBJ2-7	TGTGCCAGCAGACCCGAATACAGGGCCCACTACGAGCAGTACTTC	CASRPEYRAHYEQYF
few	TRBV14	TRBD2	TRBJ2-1	TGTGCCAGCAGCCCTTTTAGCGGGATTGCGCAGTTCTTC	CASSPFSGIAQFF
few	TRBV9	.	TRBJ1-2	TGTGCCAGCAGCCTAGAGGCCGGGAATGGGTATGGCTACACCTTC	CASSLEAGNGYGYTF
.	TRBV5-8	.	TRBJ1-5	TGTGCCAGCAGCTTATCCGGGGAAATGAATCAGCCCCAGCATTTT	CASSLSGEMNQPQHF
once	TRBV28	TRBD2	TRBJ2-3	TGTGCCAGCAGTTTACCGGTAGCGGGGGGGCTCGGAGATACGCAGTATTTT	CASSLPVAGGLGDTQYF
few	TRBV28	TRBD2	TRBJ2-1	TGTGCCAGCAGAGTAGGGGGACTAGCGGGAAACGGTGAGCAGTTCTTC	CASRVGGLAGNGEQFF
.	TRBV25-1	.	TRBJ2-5	TGTGCCAGCAGTGAATTGGGTAGGGCAGAGACCCAGTACTTC	CASSELGRAETQYF
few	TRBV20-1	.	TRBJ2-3	TGCAGTGCCGATAACTGGGATACGCAGTATTTT	CSADNWDTQYF
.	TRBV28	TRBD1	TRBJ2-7	TGTGCCAGCAGTAGCCCGGCCGGGACAGCAACCTACGAGCAGTACTTC	CASSSPAGTATYEQYF
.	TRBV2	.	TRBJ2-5	TGTGCCAGCAAGTTAGCGTCAGAAGAGCAGTACTTC	CASKLASEEQYF
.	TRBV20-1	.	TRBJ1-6	TGCAGTGCTAGAGAATTGGAATCACCCCTCCACTTT	CSARELESPLHF
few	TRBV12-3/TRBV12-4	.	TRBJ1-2	TGTGCCAGCAGTTACTCTGTCTATGGCTACACCTTC	CASSYSVYGYTF
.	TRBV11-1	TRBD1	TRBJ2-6	TGTGCCAGCAGCCCCGGGGGTAACAGGGGGCGACATAGCTCTGGGGCCAACGTCCTGACTTTC	CASSPGGNRGRHSSGANVLTF
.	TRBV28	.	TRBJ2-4	TGTGCCGGCAGTTTACAGGGAGCCAAAAACATTCAGTACTTC	CAGSLQGAKNIQYF
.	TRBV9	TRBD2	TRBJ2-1	TGTGCCAGCAGCGCGAGACTAGCGGGAGTAATGGAGCAGTTCTTC	CASSARLAGVMEQFF
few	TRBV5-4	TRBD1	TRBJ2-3	TGTGCCAGCAGCCGGAGACAGGGGGGCACAGATACGCAGTATTTT	CASSRRQGGTDTQYF
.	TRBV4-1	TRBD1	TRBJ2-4	TGCGCCAGCACCCCCAGGGGGTCACTAGCCAAAAACATTCAGTACTTC	CASTPRGSLAKNIQYF
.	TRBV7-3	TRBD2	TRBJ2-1	TGTGCCAGCAGCTTAAACCCTAGCGGAGGGCGGAATGAGCAGTTCTTC	CASSLNPSGGRNEQFF
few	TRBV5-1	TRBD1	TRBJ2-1	TGCGCCAGCAGCTCCGGGACAGGGTTCAATTGGGACAATGAGCAGTTCTTC	CASSSGTGFNWDNEQFF
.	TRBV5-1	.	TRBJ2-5	TGCGCCAGCAGCCCCATCGACCGTTCAGGAGAGCAGTACTTC	CASSPIDRSGEQYF
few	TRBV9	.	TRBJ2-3	TGTGCCAGCAGCGTAGCAACGGTCTCAACAGATACGCAGTATTTT	CASSVATVSTDTQYF
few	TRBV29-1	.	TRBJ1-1	TGCAGCGTGGCAAGGAGATTGAACACTGAAGCTTTCTTT	CSVARRLNTEAFF
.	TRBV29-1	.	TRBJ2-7	TGCAGCGTTCTGGGCCTAACATCCTACGAGCAGTACTTC	CSVLGLTSYEQYF
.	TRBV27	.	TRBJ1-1	TGTGCCAGCAGTTTATCATACAACACTGAAGCTTTCTTT	CASSLSYNTEAFF
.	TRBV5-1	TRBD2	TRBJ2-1	TGCGCCAGCAGCTTGGCCTGGCTAGCGGCCTACAATGAGCAGTTCTTC	CASSLAWLAAYNEQFF
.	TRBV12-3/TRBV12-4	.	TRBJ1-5	TGTGCCAGCAGTTTAGAGGGAGGGGTTGGCAATCAGCCCCAGCATTTT	CASSLEGGVGNQPQHF
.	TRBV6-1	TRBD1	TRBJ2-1	TGTGCCAGCAGTGGCCCAGGGGGCTTATACAATGAGCAGTTCTTC	CASSGPGGLYNEQFF
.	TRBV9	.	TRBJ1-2	TGTGCCAGCAGCGTAGGGGCAGGCGATGGCTACACCTTC	CASSVGAGDGYTF
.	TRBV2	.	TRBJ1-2	TGTGCCGGGAGCCACGGGACACCCTATGGCTACACCTTC	CAGSHGTPYGYTF
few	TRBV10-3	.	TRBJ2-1	TGTGCCATCCGCCGGGGGATGCCCTACAATGAGCAGTTCTTC	CAIRRGMPYNEQFF
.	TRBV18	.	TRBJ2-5	TGTGCCAGCTCAGCGGGACTTGGTATGGAGACCCAGTACTTC	CASSAGLGMETQYF
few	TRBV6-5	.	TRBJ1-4	TGTGCCAGCAGTTACTCGACAACTAATGAAAAACTGTTTTTT	CASSYSTTNEKLFF
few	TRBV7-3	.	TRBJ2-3	TGTGCCAGCAGCCCCGTTGATGGCCTAGCCGGCGCAGATACGCAGTATTTT	CASSPVDGLAGADTQYF
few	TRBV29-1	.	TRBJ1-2	TGCAGCGTCCACAGGAGGGGAGCCTATGGCTACACCTTC	CSVHRRGAYGYTF
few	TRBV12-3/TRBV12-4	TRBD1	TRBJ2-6	TGTGCCAGCAGTTTTAGTCAAGACAGGGCTGGGGCCAACGTCCTGACTTTC	CASSFSQDRAGANVLTF
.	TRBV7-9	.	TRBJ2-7	TGTGCCAGCAGCTTAACCGGACATTCACACTACGAGCAGTACTTC	CASSLTGHSHYEQYF
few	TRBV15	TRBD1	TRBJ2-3	TGTGCCACCAGCACTCGACAGGGAACAGATACGCAGTATTTT	CATSTRQGTDTQYF
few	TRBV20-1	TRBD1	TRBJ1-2	TGCAGTGCCCAGTCGACAGGGAACCTCTATGGCTACACCTTC	CSAQSTGNLYGYTF